This entry lists 23 T cell receptor beta chains sequenced from one sample in a study of lymphopenia after photon versus proton radiotherapy. Libraries were prepared by immunoSEQ multiplex PCR; TCRdb keeps only in-frame clonotypes and omits some of them. This table holds about 30,000 clones, 85% to 95% found once. Source: peripheral blood, taken from a patient treated with photon-based radiotherapy. The receptors come from a woman in her 50s with cholangiocarcinoma.

V gene TRBV15 combines with J gene TRBJ1-1; D unresolved. V lost 5 bases to trimming and J lost 0 bases, with 10 bases between them. CDR1 LNHNV and CDR2 YYDKDF come from the germline V gene (reference sequence). The CDR3 covers 14 residues. Here the CDR3 reads CATSLDRVNTEAFF. The CDR3 DNA sequence: TGTGCCACCAGCCTTGATCGGGTGAACACTGAAGCTTTCTTT.

The chain carries TRBV14 and TRBJ1-1; D may be TRBD1 (5 bases). CDR3 length equals 14 residues. Deletions cut 4 bases from V and 5 bases from J, with 14 bases between. Per germline, CDR1 SGHDN and CDR2 FVKESK. The CDR3 region is CASSLSQGQTEAFF. The CDR3 bases are TGTGCCAGCAGCCTAAGTCAGGGTCAGACTGAAGCTTTCTTT.

This chain links TRBV5-1 with TRBJ1-6; D is possibly TRBD1 (6 bases). The CDR3 is 14 amino acids. In germline, CDR1 is SGHRS, CDR2 YFSETQ. Trimming took off 4 bases at V and 7 bases at J, with 12 bases between the two ends. The CDR3, as DNA: TGCGCCAGCAGCCCCGGACAGCCCAATTCACCCCTCCACTTT. It codes for CASSPGQPNSPLHF. Full variable domain (rest looked up from reference TRBV5-1 and TRBJ1-6): KAGVTQTPRYLIKTRGQQVTLSCSPISGHRSVSWYQQTPGQGLQFLFEYFSETQRNKGNFPGRFSGRQFSNSRSEMNVSTLELGDSALYLCASSPGQPNSPLHFGNGTRLTVT.

This CDR3 is CASSLEGAVADEQYF. Here the CDR3 DNA reads TGTGCCAGCAGCTTAGAGGGGGCCGTAGCGGACGAGCAGTACTTC. The chain links TRBV7-8 to TRBJ2-7, with a possible D match to TRBD1 (7 bases). Deletions cut 1 base from V and 5 bases from J, with 15 bases between. This CDR3 region has 15 residues. Per germline, CDR1 SGHVS and CDR2 FQNEAQ.

This clone appeared a single time. The V call is TRBV14, the J call TRBJ1-4, with D hard to call. This CDR3 region has 16 residues. Trimming cost V 1 base and J 3 bases, with 12 bases left between them. CDR1 and CDR2 from the germline V gene are SGHDN and FVKESK. CDR3 sequence: CASSQGRGEANEKLFF. The DNA of the CDR3 is TGTGCCAGCAGCCAAGGCCGGGGAGAAGCTAATGAAAAACTGTTTTTT. Full variable domain (remainder filled in from reference TRBV14 and TRBJ1-4): EAGVTQFPSHSVIEKGQTVTLRCDPISGHDNLYWYRRVMGKEIKFLLHFVKESKQDESGMPNNRFLAERTGGTYSTLKVQPAELEDSGVYFCASSQGRGEANEKLFFGSGTQLSVL.

This chain links TRBV10-1 with TRBJ2-2; D gene unclear. The V end was cut by 3 bases, the J end by 0 bases, with 8 bases between. CDR1 is WNHNN, CDR2 SYGVQD, per germline (reference sequence). This CDR3 region has 15 residues. The CDR3: CASSDGSANTGELFF. The CDR3 DNA reads TGCGCCAGCAGTGACGGCAGCGCGAACACCGGGGAGCTGTTTTTT.

The V and J genes are TRBV16 and TRBJ1-5; D remains ambiguous. Germline V gene lookup returns CDR1 KGHSY and CDR2 FQNENV. Between the trimmed V and J ends, which lost 2 bases and 0 bases, there was a span of 5 bases. The CDR3 sequence is 14 residues long. This CDR3 is CASSQRGSNQPQHF. CDR3 DNA: TGTGCCAGCAGCCAACGGGGTAGCAATCAGCCCCAGCATTTT.

V usage is TRBV5-1 and J usage is TRBJ1-4, with no clear D. Germline V lookup: CDR1 SGHRS, CDR2 YFSETQ. Trimming removed 4 bases at V and 5 bases at J, with 15 bases between. The CDR3 sequence is 15 residues long. The CDR3 DNA reads TGCGCCAGCAGCACCCGCGGAGCCGAAAATGAAAAACTGTTTTTT. This codes for CASSTRGAENEKLFF.

The chain joins TRBV5-8 to TRBJ2-6; D call uncertain. This CDR3 is built from 14 residues. Germline values: CDR1 SGHTS, CDR2 YDEGEE. The ends were cut back, 7 bases at V and 0 bases at J, with 8 bases in the middle. This CDR3 reads CASQDRSGANVLTF. DNA of the CDR3: TGTGCCAGCCAGGACCGCTCTGGGGCCAACGTCCTGACTTTC.

The rearrangement links TRBV10-3 to TRBJ1-2, with TRBD1 matching 7 bases. J gave up 0 bases and V 6 bases, and 7 bases lay outside the gene matches. This CDR3 is built from 15 residues. CDR1 ENHRY and CDR2 SYGVKD come from the germline V gene. CDR3: CAIRGGDRANYGYTF. The DNA for the CDR3 is TGTGCCATCAGGGGGGGGGACAGAGCTAACTATGGCTACACCTTC.

This chain joins TRBV20-1 and TRBJ1-1; D gene ambiguous. CDR3 length: 9 amino acids. The germline V gene has CDR1 DFQATT and CDR2 SNEGSKA (reference sequence). Trimming removed 7 bases from V and 2 bases from J, with 2 bases in between. The CDR3 protein is CSVNTEAFF. The CDR3 DNA is TGCAGTGTCAACACTGAAGCTTTCTTT.

The V and J genes are TRBV15 and TRBJ1-4; D may be TRBD1 (5 bases). This CDR3 is 14 amino acids long. Germline lookup yields CDR1 LNHNV and CDR2 YYDKDF (reference sequence). The V end lost 1 base, the J end lost 6 bases, and 9 bases lay between the germline ends. CDR3 sequence (DNA): TGTGCCACCAGCAGAGGGGGGTCGCATGAAAAACTGTTTTTT. Its translation is CATSRGGSHEKLFF.

The chain combines TRBV4-3 with TRBJ1-4, with a tentative D call TRBD1 (5 bases). Germline CDR1 and CDR2: LGHNA and YSLEER. The V end lost 1 base, the J end lost 2 bases, and 8 bases lay between the germline ends. This CDR3 comprises 15 residues. Written as DNA, the CDR3 is TGCGCCAGCAGCCAAGGGTGGGGGACTAATGAAAAACTGTTTTTT. This codes for CASSQGWGTNEKLFF.

The chain links TRBV9 to TRBJ1-6; 7 positions agree with TRBD1. V lost 0 bases, J lost 6 bases, and 3 bases stayed unmatched. The CDR3 sequence is 15 residues long. Germline CDR1 SGDLS, CDR2 YYNGEE. The CDR3, as DNA: TGTGCCAGCAGCGTAGAGGGGGCTACTAATTCACCCCTCCACTTT. Residues: CASSVEGATNSPLHF.

This sequence joins TRBV15 and TRBJ1-2; D not certain. The germline V gene has CDR1 LNHNV and CDR2 YYDKDF (reference sequence). The CDR3 has 13 amino acids. The V end lost 0 bases, the J end lost 2 bases, and 4 bases lay between the germline ends. This CDR3 reads CATSREGNYGYTF. CDR3 bases: TGTGCCACCAGCAGAGAGGGGAACTATGGCTACACCTTC.

This sequence joins TRBV2 and TRBJ2-7, with D uncertain. The CDR3 contains 11 residues. The germline V and J ends were trimmed by 7 bases and 5 bases, with 9 bases remaining between them. Per germline, CDR1 SNHLY and CDR2 FYNNEI. CDR3 DNA sequence: TGTGCCAGCAAGGCGAACCACGAGCAGTACTTC. Its protein is CASKANHEQYF. The full variable domain, completed using reference TRBV2 and TRBJ2-7, is EPEVTQTPSHQVTQMGQEVILRCVPISNHLYFYWYRQILGQKVEFLVSFYNNEISEKSEIFDDQFSVERPDGSNFTLKIRSTKLEDSAMYFCASKANHEQYFGPGTRLTVT.

The chain is built from TRBV2 and TRBJ1-5, with TRBD1 matching 10 bases. Germline CDR1 SNHLY, CDR2 FYNNEI. J gave up 6 bases and V 5 bases, and 7 bases lay outside the gene matches. The CDR3 consists of 15 residues. The CDR3 DNA follows: TGTGCCAGCAGTTGGGACAGGGGAGGGGGTCAGCCCCAGCATTTT. Its protein product is CASSWDRGGGQPQHF.

The rearrangement links TRBV6-5 to TRBJ1-2; D is unresolved. CDR3 size: 12 residues. Trimming left V 11 bases short and J 4 bases short, with 14 bases between. CDR1 is MNHEY, CDR2 SVGAGI, per germline. The CDR3 DNA sequence: TGTGCCTCCCGGCGGACGGCCTATGGCTACACCTTC. Translated: CASRRTAYGYTF.

This clone has just a few counts. The chain is built from TRBV5-1 and TRBJ2-3; possible D gene TRBD1, 6 bases. The CDR3 covers 16 residues. The V end was cut by 3 bases, the J end by 3 bases, with 17 bases between. Germline CDR1 is SGHRS and CDR2 is YFSETQ. The CDR3 loop reads CASSWGLGLLTDTQYF. CDR3 DNA sequence: TGCGCCAGCAGCTGGGGGCTGGGGCTTTTAACAGATACGCAGTATTTT.

The V call is TRBV7-9, the J call TRBJ1-3; 8 bases are shared with TRBD1. V was clipped by 1 base and J by 0 bases; unmatched bases: 5. Germline assignment: CDR1 SEHNR and CDR2 FQNEAQ (reference sequence). The CDR3 runs 17 residues. CDR3 coding DNA: TGTGCCAGCAGCTTAGGGGGGACAGGCCTCTCTGGAAACACCATATATTTT. The encoded protein is CASSLGGTGLSGNTIYF.

This sequence joins TRBV13 and TRBJ1-1, with D possibly matching TRBD1 (6 bases). Trimming left V 3 bases short and J 2 bases short, with 10 bases between. This CDR3 contains 14 residues. Germline V lookup: CDR1 PRHDT, CDR2 FYEKMQ (reference sequence). In nucleotides, the CDR3 is TGTGCCAGCAGCTTTTGGGGGCGAAACACTGAAGCTTTCTTT. Its translation: CASSFWGRNTEAFF.

The chain combines TRBV19 with TRBJ1-5, with 10 nucleotides matching TRBD1. V lost 7 bases and J lost 6; bases outside the gene matches: 12. This CDR3 has 16 amino acids. Per the germline V gene, CDR1 is LNHDA and CDR2 is SQIVND (reference sequence). The CDR3 DNA is TGTGCCAGTAATAATGACCGGGACAGGGGCCCTCAGCCCCAGCATTTT. This codes for CASNNDRDRGPQPQHF. Drawing the rest from reference TRBV19 and TRBJ1-5, the complete variable domain is DGGITQSPKYLFRKEGQNVTLSCEQNLNHDAMYWYRQDPGQGLRLIYYSQIVNDFQKGDIAEGYSVSREKKESFPLTVTSAQKNPTAFYLCASNNDRDRGPQPQHFGDGTRLSIL.

V is TRBV6-5 and J is TRBJ2-6; D is unclear. This CDR3 contains 15 residues. The V gene lost 2 bases and the J gene lost 0 bases, with 5 bases spanning the gap. The V gene's germline CDR1 is MNHEY and CDR2 SVGAGI. The CDR3 reads CASSYRSSGANVLTF. As DNA, the CDR3 is TGTGCCAGCAGTTACAGAAGCTCTGGGGCCAACGTCCTGACTTTC.